A selection of T cell receptor beta chains follows, all from one sample in a study of T cells in Graves' hyperthyroidism and ophthalmopathy. TCRdb called the multiplex PCR reads again in MiXCR, with one record for every CDR3 protein. The sample holds about 690,000 distinct CDR3 sequences; around a sixth are singletons and the top ten take 15% to 19%. Sequencing was carried out using blood. These receptors were obtained from a man between 50 and 59 years old with Graves' hyperthyroidism. Each CDR3 is given with its conserved first and last residue. A D gene is named only where the DNA matches it firmly. Size is stated for part of the rows, as once, few or many counts, or as a class when the clone is expanded.

many	TRBD1	TRBV27	TRBJ2-2	TGTGCCAGCAGTATTTCACAGGGGTTATCCGGGGAGCTGTTTTTT	CASSISQGLSGELFF
many	TRBD2	TRBV27	TRBJ2-1	TGTGCCAGCAGCCTTTTGGGAGGGTTCGAGGGAAATGAGCAGTTCTTC	CASSLLGGFEGNEQFF
-	TRBD2	TRBV28	TRBJ2-7	TGTGCCAGCAGGCCCAGCGGGAGGGCCGACGAGCAGTACTTC	CASRPSGRADEQYF
-	TRBD1	TRBV5-1	TRBJ2-7	TGCGCCAGCACCGGGACAGGGGTTGAGCGGTACTTC	CASTGTGVERYF
many	-	TRBV12-3/TRBV12-4	TRBJ1-6	TGTGCCAGCAGTTTAGGGGGTTCGAGTTCACCCCTCCACTTT	CASSLGGSSSPLHF
-	TRBD1	TRBV6-2/TRBV6-3	TRBJ2-7	TGTGCCAGCAGTTACTCTCCCGGGACAGGGACCTACGAGCAGTACTTC	CASSYSPGTGTYEQYF
-	-	TRBV27	TRBJ2-6	TGTGCCAGCAGTCTTCTAAGCTCTGGGGCCAACGTCCTGACTTTC	CASSLLSSGANVLTF
few	TRBD1	TRBV19	TRBJ2-5	TGTGCCAGTGAGGACAGGGGGAAAGAGACCCAGTACTTC	CASEDRGKETQYF
-	-	TRBV12-5	TRBJ2-5	TGTGCTAGTGGTTTGTCGACCCAAGGCCAAGAGACCCAGTACTTC	CASGLSTQGQETQYF
-	-	TRBV3-1	TRBJ1-2	TGTGCCAGCAGCCAAGCGGGGGGGGGAACTAACTATGGCTACACCTTC	CASSQAGGGTNYGYTF
-	-	TRBV7-2	TRBJ2-7	TGTGCCAGCATCGGGGGAGCGCGAGAGCAGTACTTC	CASIGGAREQYF